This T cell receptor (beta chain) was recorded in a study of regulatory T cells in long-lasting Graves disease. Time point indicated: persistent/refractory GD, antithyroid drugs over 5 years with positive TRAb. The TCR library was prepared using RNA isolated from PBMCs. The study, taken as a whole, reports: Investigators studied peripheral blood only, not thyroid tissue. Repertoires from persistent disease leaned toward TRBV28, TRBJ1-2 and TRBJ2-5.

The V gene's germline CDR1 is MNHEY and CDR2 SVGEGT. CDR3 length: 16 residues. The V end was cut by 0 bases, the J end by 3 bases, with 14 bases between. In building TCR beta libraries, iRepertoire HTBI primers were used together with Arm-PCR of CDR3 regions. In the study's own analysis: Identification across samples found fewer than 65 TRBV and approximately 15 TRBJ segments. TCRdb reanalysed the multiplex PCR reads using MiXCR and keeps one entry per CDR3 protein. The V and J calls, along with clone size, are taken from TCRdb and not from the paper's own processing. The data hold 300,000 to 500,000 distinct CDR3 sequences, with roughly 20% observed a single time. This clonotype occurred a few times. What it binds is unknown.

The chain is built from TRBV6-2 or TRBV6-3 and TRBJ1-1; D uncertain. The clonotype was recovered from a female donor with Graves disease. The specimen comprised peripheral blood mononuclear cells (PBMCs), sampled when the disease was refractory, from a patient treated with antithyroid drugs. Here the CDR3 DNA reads TGTGCCAGCAGTTACTCGAACCTTCCCCGGGACACTGAAGCTTTCTTT. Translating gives CASSYSNLPRDTEAFF.